A single T cell receptor beta chain is shown here with its context. The sample originates from a study of blood T cell repertoires in COVID-19. At the level of the study: Samples of COVID-19 (acute and convalescent) were obtained from the United States, Italy and Spain.

Per the original data handling: The assay estimated nucleated cells by amplifying reference gene primers. Sequenced by immunoSEQ multiplex PCR; TCRdb stores in-frame clones only, minus some. The V and J calls and clone size come from that table; D and trimming were worked out from the DNA. The sample records about 330,000 clones, roughly 89% being singletons. Enrolled during active infection, Seattle patients were then followed longitudinally. Unmatched junction bases numbered 14, after V lost 2 bases and J lost 3 bases. In germline, CDR1 is MNHEY, CDR2 SVGEGT. The CDR3 has 19 residues. The clonotype was recovered from a man under 40 with COVID-19, enrolled during active disease. The chain recombines TRBV6-2 or TRBV6-3 with TRBJ2-1; 9 nucleotides line up with TRBD2. Sequencing was performed on peripheral blood. The CDR3 loop reads CASSYTLDGTSIFYNEQFF. The CDR3 DNA is TGTGCCAGCAGTTACACTCTAGATGGGACTAGCATATTCTACAATGAGCAGTTCTTC.